Here is one T cell receptor beta chain with its context. Its antigen is as yet unknown. These data are taken from a study of shared clonotypes between healthy human individuals. Study outcomes and limitations: Non-shared clonotypes were found to have lower generation probabilities than the clonotypes that were shared by all four of the sorted-subset donors. Among the subsets, naive ones generally showed larger estimated richness than memory ones.

CDR1 is MDHEN and CDR2 is SYDVKM in the germline V gene. After removal of 6 bases from V and 0 bases from J, the junction contained 18 bases not matched to a gene. This CDR3 spans 21 amino acids. Negatively enriched CD4+ T cells were divided by CD45RA into naive and memory. Generated by immunoSEQ multiplex PCR, the TCRdb table keeps only in-frame clones and is missing some. The sample contains 1.5 million to 1.9 million clones, 95% to 99% of which appear only once. Sequenced material: naive CD4+ T cells sorted from blood. Documented subset: CD45RA+ positively selected. This receptor was identified in a man under 40 in good health. The chain is built from TRBV28 and TRBJ2-3; 13 bases line up with TRBD2. CDR3 protein: CASRAIWDGTSGDPSTDTQYF. DNA of the CDR3: TGTGCCAGCAGAGCTATTTGGGACGGGACTAGCGGGGACCCTAGCACAGATACGCAGTATTTT.